These T cell receptor beta chains were read from a single sample in a study of T cells in Graves' hyperthyroidism and ophthalmopathy. MiXCR, applied by TCRdb to the multiplex PCR reads, yields one record per CDR3 protein. The table shows 250,000 to 350,000 distinct CDR3 sequences, with over 15% occurring only once. Input material: blood. Receptor source: a man younger than 45 with Graves' hyperthyroidism. CDR3s include the opening cysteine and the closing phenylalanine or tryptophan. A D gene is named only where the DNA matches it firmly. A row's size may be missing; if present it is once, few, many or a size class.

len,v_gene,abundance,d_gene,j_gene,CDR3nt,CDR3aa
18,TRBV5-1,-,-,TRBJ1-6,TGCGCCAGCAGCTTGGAAGGTACAGGCGCGGTCTATAATTCACCCCTCCACTTT,CASSLEGTGAVYNSPLHF
15,TRBV12-3/TRBV12-4,-,-,TRBJ2-3,TGTGCCAGCAGTTTATGGGCCGGTACCCAAGATACGCAGTATTTT,CASSLWAGTQDTQYF
15,TRBV24-1,-,TRBD1,TRBJ1-5,TGTGCCACCAGTGACCACAGGGGAGGCAATCAGCCCCAGCATTTT,CATSDHRGGNQPQHF
15,TRBV5-5,many,-,TRBJ1-1,TGTGCCAGCAGCTTAGGGAACTCCATGAACACTGAAGCTTTCTTT,CASSLGNSMNTEAFF
14,TRBV6-2/TRBV6-3,many,-,TRBJ2-2,TGTGCCAGCTGGCGGGGAACGGACACCGGGGAGCTGTTTTTT,CASWRGTDTGELFF
13,TRBV6-2/TRBV6-3,many,-,TRBJ1-5,TGTGCCAGCAGTTACCATCCGGTTCAGCCCCAGCATTTT,CASSYHPVQPQHF
17,TRBV20-1,-,-,TRBJ2-1,TGCAGTGCTAGAAGAGCCGGGTCGAGGGGCACCCTCAATGAGCAGTTCTTC,CSARRAGSRGTLNEQFF
14,TRBV27,many,TRBD2,TRBJ2-1,TGTGCCAGCAGTTTACAGCGGGAGGCCAATGAGCAGTTCTTC,CASSLQREANEQFF
16,TRBV3-1,-,TRBD2,TRBJ2-3,TGTGCCAGCAGCCAGTATCTAGCGGGAGGCTCAGATACGCAGTATTTT,CASSQYLAGGSDTQYF
16,TRBV27,-,TRBD1,TRBJ1-2,TGTGCCACCAGTGACCCCGGGACAGGGGGAAGCGATGGCTACACCTTC,CATSDPGTGGSDGYTF
15,TRBV5-6,-,TRBD1,TRBJ1-5,TGTGCCAGCAGCCTACGGGACAGGGCCGGTCAGCCCCAGCATTTT,CASSLRDRAGQPQHF
14,TRBV11-2,-,-,TRBJ2-3,TGTGCCAGCAGCTTAGTTATAGGGCCGGATACGCAGTATTTT,CASSLVIGPDTQYF
11,TRBV2,many,-,TRBJ2-5,TGTGCCAGCAAAAAAGCCGAGACCCAGTACTTC,CASKKAETQYF
14,TRBV20-1,-,-,TRBJ1-1,TGCAGTGCTAGGTGGGCGCGGGCGAACACTGAAGCTTTCTTT,CSARWARANTEAFF
14,TRBV28,-,-,TRBJ1-3,TGTGCCAGCAGCTGGGGCGGGGGTGGAAACACCATATATTTT,CASSWGGGGNTIYF
15,TRBV28,many,TRBD2,TRBJ2-3,TGTGCCAGCAGTCGGGGAGGCGGGGGAGGTGATACGCAGTATTTT,CASSRGGGGGDTQYF
13,TRBV18,-,-,TRBJ1-1,TGTGCCAGCTCACCATCCGGGGACACTGAAGCTTTCTTT,CASSPSGDTEAFF
14,TRBV20-1,many,-,TRBJ2-1,TGCAGTGCTAGAAAGCCCAACGAGCGGAATGAGCAGTTCTTC,CSARKPNERNEQFF
13,TRBV7-3,-,-,TRBJ2-3,TGTGCCAGCAGCTCACAACCGGGGGATACGCAGTATTTT,CASSSQPGDTQYF
15,TRBV7-8,many,TRBD2,TRBJ2-1,TGTGCCAGCAGCCACGGGACTAGCGGGTTCGAAGAGCAGTTCTTC,CASSHGTSGFEEQFF
14,TRBV24-1,many,-,TRBJ2-5,TGTGCCACCAGTGACCCCGATCAAAAAGAGACCCAGTACTTC,CATSDPDQKETQYF
14,TRBV5-1,few,TRBD2,TRBJ2-1,TGCGCCAGCAGCCCAGTGACTAGCATGGGGGAGCAGTTCTTC,CASSPVTSMGEQFF
14,TRBV6-4,-,-,TRBJ2-7,TGTGCCAGCAGTGAGAAACAGGTTTCCTACGAGCAGTACTTC,CASSEKQVSYEQYF
13,TRBV20-1,-,-,TRBJ2-5,TGCAGTGCTCCCGACGGGATTAAAGAGACCCAGTACTTC,CSAPDGIKETQYF
17,TRBV12-3/TRBV12-4,few,TRBD2,TRBJ2-1,TGTGCCAGCAGCCCACCCCCGAGCGGGAGCCTGCAGGATGAGCAGTTCTTC,CASSPPPSGSLQDEQFF
17,TRBV27,few,-,TRBJ2-1,TGTGCCAGCAGTTTATCCACAATTTGGGGCTCCTACAATGAGCAGTTCTTC,CASSLSTIWGSYNEQFF
13,TRBV7-9,-,-,TRBJ2-7,TGTGCCAGCAGGAGCGGAAACACCTACGAGCAGTACTTC,CASRSGNTYEQYF
12,TRBV20-1,few,-,TRBJ2-3,TGCAGTGTCCGGAGGCCCACAGATACGCAGTATTTT,CSVRRPTDTQYF
13,TRBV28,many,-,TRBJ2-5,TGTGCCAGCAGGGTAAATTTCCAAGAGACCCAGTACTTC,CASRVNFQETQYF
16,TRBV9,few,-,TRBJ2-1,TGTGCCAGCAGCGTAGTCTCGGGAGATGGTATCCATGAGCAGTTCTTC,CASSVVSGDGIHEQFF
14,TRBV5-4,few,-,TRBJ2-7,TGTGCCAGCAGCGCCTCCCTTGGCCCCTACGAGCAGTACTTC,CASSASLGPYEQYF
14,TRBV28,many,-,TRBJ1-2,TGTGCCAGCAGTTTGGCAGGCTCTTACTATGGCTACACCTTC,CASSLAGSYYGYTF
24,TRBV24-1,-,TRBD1,TRBJ2-2,TGTGCCACCAGTGACCCGAACCCCTCAAGAACCGGGACAGGAGGCCTCGGTGACACCGGGGAGCTGTTTTTT,CATSDPNPSRTGTGGLGDTGELFF
13,TRBV28,many,-,TRBJ1-1,TGTGCCAGCACTAATCGGCAGGACACTGAAGCTTTCTTT,CASTNRQDTEAFF
16,TRBV20-1,many,-,TRBJ2-3,TGCAGTGCTCGCGATTTAGCGGAAAGGACCACAGATACGCAGTATTTT,CSARDLAERTTDTQYF
15,TRBV15,few,-,TRBJ1-3,TGTGCCACCAGCAGAGATCGGATCTCTGGAAACACCATATATTTT,CATSRDRISGNTIYF
14,TRBV7-6,few,TRBD2,TRBJ2-5,TGTGCCAGCAGCTCACGGGAGGGGCTGGAGACCCAGTACTTC,CASSSREGLETQYF